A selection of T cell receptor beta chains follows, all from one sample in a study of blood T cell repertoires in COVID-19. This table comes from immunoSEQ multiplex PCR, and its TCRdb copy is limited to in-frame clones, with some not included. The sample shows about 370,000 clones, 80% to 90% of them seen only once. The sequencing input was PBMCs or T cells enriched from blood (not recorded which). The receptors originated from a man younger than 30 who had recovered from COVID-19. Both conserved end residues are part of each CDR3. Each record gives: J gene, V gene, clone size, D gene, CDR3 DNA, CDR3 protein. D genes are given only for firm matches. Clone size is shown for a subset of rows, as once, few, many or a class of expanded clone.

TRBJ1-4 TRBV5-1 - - TGCGCCAGCAGCTTCGGGGGGCAGGGTGAAAAACTGTTTTTT CASSFGGQGEKLFF
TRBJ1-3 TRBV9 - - TGTGCCAGCAGCGCCGAGCCCAGGGACTCTGGAAACACCATATATTTT CASSAEPRDSGNTIYF
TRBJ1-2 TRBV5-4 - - TGTGCCAGCAGCTTGTTAACCGGGGGGCCTAGCTATGGCTACACCTTC CASSLLTGGPSYGYTF
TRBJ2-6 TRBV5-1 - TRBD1 TGCGCCAGCAGCTTGTCTCTAGGGGGCGCGGCTGGGGCCAACGTCCTGACTTTC CASSLSLGGAAGANVLTF
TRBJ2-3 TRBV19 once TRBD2 TGTGCCAGTAGTATAGGGGGGGGAAACACAGATACGCAGTATTTT CASSIGGGNTDTQYF
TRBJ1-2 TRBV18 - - TGTGCCAGCTCACCGCCCGGAGAATACTATGGCTACACCTTC CASSPPGEYYGYTF
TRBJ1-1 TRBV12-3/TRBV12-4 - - TGTGCCAGCAGTTGGGGGGGTCGGACTGAAGCTTTCTTT CASSWGGRTEAFF
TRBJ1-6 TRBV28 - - TGTGCCAGCAGCCTCGGGGGGCTTTCTTCACCCCTCCACTTT CASSLGGLSSPLHF
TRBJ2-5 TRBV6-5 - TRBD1 TGTGCCATCCATTTTACAGGGGGACTCCGGGAGACCCAGTACTTC CAIHFTGGLRETQYF
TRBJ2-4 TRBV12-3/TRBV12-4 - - TGTGCCAGCAGTTTTAATGGGGGGGCCCATCAGTACTTC CASSFNGGAHQYF
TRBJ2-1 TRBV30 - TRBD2 TGTGCCTGGAGTGTAGCGGGAGGGCCCTATGAGCAGTTCTTC CAWSVAGGPYEQFF
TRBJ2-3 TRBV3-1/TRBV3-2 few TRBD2 TGTGCCAGCAGCACGGCGGGGGGTAGCACAGATACGCAGTATTTT CASSTAGGSTDTQYF
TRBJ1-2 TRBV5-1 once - TGCGCCAGCAGCACGGACTCTTCCTATGGCTACACCTTC CASSTDSSYGYTF